This TCR beta chain was found in a study of cytomegalovirus exposure and HLA in healthy donors. Study conclusions and caveats: In a later analysis, at a false discovery rate of 0.05, 17,000 or so TCR beta sequences were associated with HLA alleles. In all likelihood, a cluster of highly shared sequence variants was a sequencing artifact.

V was cut by 0 bases and J by 7 bases, with 4 bases left in between. The CDR3 has 12 residues. Germline CDR1 is PRHDT and CDR2 is FYEKMQ (reference sequence). A word on this clone: The antigen is not known.

Use of 60 Vbeta and 13 Jbeta primers characterized the PCR. Profiled with immunoSEQ multiplex PCR; TCRdb holds only in-frame clones, not every one. Here the sample table reports around 210,000 clones. The rearrangement links TRBV13 to TRBJ2-1; D unclear. Sequenced material: PBMCs. The sequence was collected from a woman aged 25 to 39 in good health and CMV-seropositive. This CDR3 is CASSLGANEQFF. The CDR3 DNA sequence: TGTGCCAGCAGCTTAGGCGCGAATGAGCAGTTCTTC.